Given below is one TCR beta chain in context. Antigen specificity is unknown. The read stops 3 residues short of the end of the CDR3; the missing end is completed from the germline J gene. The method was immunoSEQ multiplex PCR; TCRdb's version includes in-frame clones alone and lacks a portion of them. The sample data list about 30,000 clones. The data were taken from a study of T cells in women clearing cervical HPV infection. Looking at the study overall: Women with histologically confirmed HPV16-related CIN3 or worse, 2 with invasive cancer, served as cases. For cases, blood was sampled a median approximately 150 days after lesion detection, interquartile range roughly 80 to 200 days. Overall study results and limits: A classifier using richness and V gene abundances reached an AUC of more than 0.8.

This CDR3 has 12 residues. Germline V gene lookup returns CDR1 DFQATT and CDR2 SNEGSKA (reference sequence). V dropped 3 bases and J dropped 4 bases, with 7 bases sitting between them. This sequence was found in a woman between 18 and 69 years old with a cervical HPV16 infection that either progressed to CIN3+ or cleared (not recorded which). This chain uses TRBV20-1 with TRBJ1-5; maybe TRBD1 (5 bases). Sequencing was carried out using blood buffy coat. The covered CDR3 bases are TGCAGTGCTAGCAGGGTGAATCAGCCC. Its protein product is CSASRVNQP. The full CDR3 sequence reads CSASRVNQPQHF.